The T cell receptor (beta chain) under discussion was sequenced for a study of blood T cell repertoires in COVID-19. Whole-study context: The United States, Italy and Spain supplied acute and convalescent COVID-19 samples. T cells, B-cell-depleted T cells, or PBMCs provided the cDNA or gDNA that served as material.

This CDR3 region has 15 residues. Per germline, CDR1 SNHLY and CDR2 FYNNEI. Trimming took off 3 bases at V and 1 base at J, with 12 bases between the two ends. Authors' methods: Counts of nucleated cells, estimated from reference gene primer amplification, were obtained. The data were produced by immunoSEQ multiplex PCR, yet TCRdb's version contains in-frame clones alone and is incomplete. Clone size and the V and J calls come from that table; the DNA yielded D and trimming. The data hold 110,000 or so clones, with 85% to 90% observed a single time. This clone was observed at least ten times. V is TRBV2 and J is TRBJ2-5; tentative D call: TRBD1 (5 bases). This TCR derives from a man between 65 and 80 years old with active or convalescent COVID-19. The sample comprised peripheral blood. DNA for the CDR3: TGTGCCAGCAGTGAGGATCAGGGTCCCCAAGAGACCCAGTACTTC. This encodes CASSEDQGPQETQYF.